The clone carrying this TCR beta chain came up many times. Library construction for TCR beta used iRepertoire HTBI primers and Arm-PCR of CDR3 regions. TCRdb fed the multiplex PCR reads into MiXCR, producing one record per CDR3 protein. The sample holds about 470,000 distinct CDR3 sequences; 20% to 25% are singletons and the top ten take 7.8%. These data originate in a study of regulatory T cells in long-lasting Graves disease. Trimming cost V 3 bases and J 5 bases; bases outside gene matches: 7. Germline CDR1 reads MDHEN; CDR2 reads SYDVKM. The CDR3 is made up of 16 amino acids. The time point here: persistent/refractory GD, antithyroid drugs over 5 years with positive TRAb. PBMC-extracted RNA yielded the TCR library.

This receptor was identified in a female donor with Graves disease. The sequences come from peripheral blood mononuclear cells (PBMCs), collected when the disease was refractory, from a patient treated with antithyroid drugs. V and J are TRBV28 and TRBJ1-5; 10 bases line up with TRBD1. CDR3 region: CASSFITTGGYQPQHF. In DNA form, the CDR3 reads TGTGCCAGCAGTTTTATCACGACAGGGGGCTATCAGCCCCAGCATTTT. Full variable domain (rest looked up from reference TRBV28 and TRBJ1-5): DVKVTQSSRYLVKRTGEKVFLECVQDMDHENMFWYRQDPGLGLRLIYFSYDVKMKEKGDIPEGYSVSREKKERFSLILESASTNQTSMYLCASSFITTGGYQPQHFGDGTRLSIL.